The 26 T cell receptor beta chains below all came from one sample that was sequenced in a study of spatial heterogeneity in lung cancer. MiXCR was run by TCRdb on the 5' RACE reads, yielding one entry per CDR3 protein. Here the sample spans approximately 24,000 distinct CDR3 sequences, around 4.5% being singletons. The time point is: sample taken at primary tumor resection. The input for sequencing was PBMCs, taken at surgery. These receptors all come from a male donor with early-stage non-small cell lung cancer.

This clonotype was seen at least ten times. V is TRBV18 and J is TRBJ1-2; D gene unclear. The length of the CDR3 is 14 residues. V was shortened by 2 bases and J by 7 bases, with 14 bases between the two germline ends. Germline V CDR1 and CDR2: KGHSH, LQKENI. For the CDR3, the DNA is TGTGCCAGCTCACCAGGGAGCCGACGGGGTGGCTACACCTTC. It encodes CASSPGSRRGGYTF.

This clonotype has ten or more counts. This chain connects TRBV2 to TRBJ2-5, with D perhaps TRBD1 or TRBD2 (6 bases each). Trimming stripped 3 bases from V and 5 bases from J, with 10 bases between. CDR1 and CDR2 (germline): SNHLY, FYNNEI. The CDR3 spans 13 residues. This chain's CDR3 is CASSDKGGETQYF. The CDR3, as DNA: TGTGCCAGCAGTGATAAAGGGGGGGAGACCCAGTACTTC.

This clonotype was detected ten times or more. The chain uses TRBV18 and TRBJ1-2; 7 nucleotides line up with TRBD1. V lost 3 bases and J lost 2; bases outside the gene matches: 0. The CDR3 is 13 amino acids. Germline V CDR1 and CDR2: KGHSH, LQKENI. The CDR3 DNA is TGTGCCAGCTCACCGACAGGGAACTATGGCTACACCTTC. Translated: CASSPTGNYGYTF.

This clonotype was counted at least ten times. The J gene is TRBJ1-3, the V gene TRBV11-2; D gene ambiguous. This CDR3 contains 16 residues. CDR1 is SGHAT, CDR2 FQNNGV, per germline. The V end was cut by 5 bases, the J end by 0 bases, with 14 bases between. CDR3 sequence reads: CASSPDRLYSGNTIYF. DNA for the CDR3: TGTGCCAGCAGCCCCGACCGACTTTACTCTGGAAACACCATATATTTT.

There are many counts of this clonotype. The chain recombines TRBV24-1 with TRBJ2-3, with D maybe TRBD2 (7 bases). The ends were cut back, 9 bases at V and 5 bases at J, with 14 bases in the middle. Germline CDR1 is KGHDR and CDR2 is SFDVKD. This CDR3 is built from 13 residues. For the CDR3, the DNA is TGTGCCACCGGGGGGGCCGGAGGAGATACGCAGTATTTT. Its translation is CATGGAGGDTQYF.

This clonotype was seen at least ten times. The CDR3 DNA follows: TGTGCCGGCGCCGCCCGGACTAGCCGGAACAATGAGCAGTTCTTC. It specifies CAGAARTSRNNEQFF. V gene TRBV7-2 combines with J gene TRBJ2-1, with TRBD2 matching 8 bases. The germline V gene has CDR1 SGHTA and CDR2 FQGNSA. The V and J ends lost 11 bases and 5 bases, in that order; junction bases with no gene match: 14. The CDR3 is 15 residues long.

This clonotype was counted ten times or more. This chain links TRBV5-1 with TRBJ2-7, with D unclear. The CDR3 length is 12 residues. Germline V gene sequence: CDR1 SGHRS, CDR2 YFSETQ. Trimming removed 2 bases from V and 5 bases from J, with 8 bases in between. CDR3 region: CASSFGPDEQYF. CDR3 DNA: TGCGCCAGCAGCTTTGGACCCGACGAGCAGTACTTC.

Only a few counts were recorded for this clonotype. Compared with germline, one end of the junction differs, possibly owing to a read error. CDR3: CASSLGGAGYTGKLFF. CDR3 bases: TGTGCCAGCAGCTTAGGGGGAGCAGGCTACACCGGGAAGCTGTTTTTT. The V call is TRBV11-3, the J call TRBJ2-2; possible D gene TRBD2, 5 bases. Germline V gene sequence: CDR1 SGHNT, CDR2 YENEEA. The CDR3 extends over 16 amino acids.

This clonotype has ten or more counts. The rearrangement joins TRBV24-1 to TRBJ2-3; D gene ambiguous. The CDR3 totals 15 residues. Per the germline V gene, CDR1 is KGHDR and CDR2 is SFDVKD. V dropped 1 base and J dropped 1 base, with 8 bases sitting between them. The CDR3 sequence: CATSDFGQGTDTQYF. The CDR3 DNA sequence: TGTGCCACCAGTGATTTTGGGCAGGGCACAGATACGCAGTATTTT.

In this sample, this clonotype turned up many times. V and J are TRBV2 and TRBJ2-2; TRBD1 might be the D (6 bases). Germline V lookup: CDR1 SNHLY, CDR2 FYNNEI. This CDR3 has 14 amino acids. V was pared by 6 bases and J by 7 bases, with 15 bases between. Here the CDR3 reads CASSLYRESGELFF. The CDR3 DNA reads TGTGCCAGCAGCCTCTACAGGGAGAGCGGGGAGCTGTTTTTT.

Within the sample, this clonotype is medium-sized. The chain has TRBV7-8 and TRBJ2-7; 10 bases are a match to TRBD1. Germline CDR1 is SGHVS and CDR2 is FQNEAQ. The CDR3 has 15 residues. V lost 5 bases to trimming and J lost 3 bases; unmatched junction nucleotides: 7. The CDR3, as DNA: TGTGCCAGCAGCCCACAGACAGGGGGCGTCTACGAGCAGTACTTC. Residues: CASSPQTGGVYEQYF.

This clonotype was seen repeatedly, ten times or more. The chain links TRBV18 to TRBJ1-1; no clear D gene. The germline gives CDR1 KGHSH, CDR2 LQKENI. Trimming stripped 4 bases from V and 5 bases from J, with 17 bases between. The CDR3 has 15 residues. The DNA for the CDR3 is TGTGCCAGCTCACTGACTTTGGAGATTCGGACTGAAGCTTTCTTT. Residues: CASSLTLEIRTEAFF.

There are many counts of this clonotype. In DNA form, the CDR3 reads TGTGCCAGCAGCCCCTACTCAGCCGGCCAGCCCCAGCATTTT. This encodes CASSPYSAGQPQHF. The chain couples TRBV6-2 or TRBV6-3 to TRBJ1-5; D ambiguous. Germline assignment: CDR1 MNHEY and CDR2 SVGEGT. The CDR3 extends over 14 amino acids. Trimming left V 6 bases short and J 7 bases short, with 16 bases between.

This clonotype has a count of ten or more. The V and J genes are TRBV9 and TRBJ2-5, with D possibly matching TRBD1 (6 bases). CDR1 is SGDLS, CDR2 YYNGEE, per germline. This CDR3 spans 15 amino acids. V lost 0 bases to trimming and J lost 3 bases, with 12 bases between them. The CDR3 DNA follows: TGTGCCAGCAGCGTAGACGGTCAGGGGAAAGAGACCCAGTACTTC. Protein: CASSVDGQGKETQYF.

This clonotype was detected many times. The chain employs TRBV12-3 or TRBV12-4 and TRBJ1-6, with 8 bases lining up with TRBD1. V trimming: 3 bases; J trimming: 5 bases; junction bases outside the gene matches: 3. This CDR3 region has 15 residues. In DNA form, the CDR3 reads TGTGCCAGCAGTTTCACAGGGGGAGATAATTCACCCCTCCACTTT. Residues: CASSFTGGDNSPLHF.

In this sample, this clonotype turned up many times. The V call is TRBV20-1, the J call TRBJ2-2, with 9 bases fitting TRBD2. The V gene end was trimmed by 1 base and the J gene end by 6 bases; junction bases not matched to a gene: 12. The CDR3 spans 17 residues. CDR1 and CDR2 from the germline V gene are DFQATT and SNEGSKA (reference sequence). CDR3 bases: TGCAGTGCTAGAGTCGATTTTAGCGGGAGTTATTCCGGGGAGCTGTTTTTT. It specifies CSARVDFSGSYSGELFF.

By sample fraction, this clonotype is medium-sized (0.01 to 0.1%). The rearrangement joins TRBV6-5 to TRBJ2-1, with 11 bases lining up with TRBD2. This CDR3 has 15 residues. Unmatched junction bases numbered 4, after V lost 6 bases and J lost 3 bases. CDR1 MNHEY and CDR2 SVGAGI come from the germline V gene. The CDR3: CASSPTSGSYNEQFF. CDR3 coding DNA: TGTGCCAGCAGCCCTACTAGCGGGAGCTACAATGAGCAGTTCTTC.

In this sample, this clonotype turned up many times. The CDR3 here is CASSPNRSSYNSPLHF. DNA of the CDR3: TGTGCCAGCTCACCCAACCGCAGCTCCTATAATTCACCCCTCCACTTT. The J gene is TRBJ1-6, the V gene TRBV18; no clear D gene. The V and J ends lost 3 bases and 0 bases respectively, with 9 bases between them. CDR3 size: 16 residues. Germline CDR1 is KGHSH and CDR2 is LQKENI.

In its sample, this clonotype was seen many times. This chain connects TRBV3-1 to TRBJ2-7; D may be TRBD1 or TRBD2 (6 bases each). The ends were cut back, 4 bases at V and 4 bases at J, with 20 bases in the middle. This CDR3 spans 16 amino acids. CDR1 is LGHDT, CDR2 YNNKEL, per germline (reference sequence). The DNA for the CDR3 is TGTGCCAGCAGCCGCCTCCCGACAGGAGGGGGGTACGAGCAGTACTTC. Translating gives CASSRLPTGGGYEQYF.

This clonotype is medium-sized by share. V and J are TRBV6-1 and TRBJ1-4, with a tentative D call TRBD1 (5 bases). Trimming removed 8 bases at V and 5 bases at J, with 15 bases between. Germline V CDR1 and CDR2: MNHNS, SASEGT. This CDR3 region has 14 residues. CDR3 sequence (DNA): TGTGCCAGCCAAAGACAGAAGGGGAATGAAAAACTGTTTTTT. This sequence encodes CASQRQKGNEKLFF.

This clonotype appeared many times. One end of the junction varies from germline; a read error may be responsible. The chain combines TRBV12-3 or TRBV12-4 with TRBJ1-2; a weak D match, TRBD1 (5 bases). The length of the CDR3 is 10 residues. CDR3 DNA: TGTGCCAGCAGCCAGCTGGGGCCGAGCTTC. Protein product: CASSQLGPSF.

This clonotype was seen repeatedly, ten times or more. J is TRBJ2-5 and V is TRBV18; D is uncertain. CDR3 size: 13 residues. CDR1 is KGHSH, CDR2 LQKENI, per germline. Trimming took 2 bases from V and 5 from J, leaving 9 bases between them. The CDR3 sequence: CASSPGVSETQYF. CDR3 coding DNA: TGTGCCAGCTCACCAGGGGTGTCTGAGACCCAGTACTTC.

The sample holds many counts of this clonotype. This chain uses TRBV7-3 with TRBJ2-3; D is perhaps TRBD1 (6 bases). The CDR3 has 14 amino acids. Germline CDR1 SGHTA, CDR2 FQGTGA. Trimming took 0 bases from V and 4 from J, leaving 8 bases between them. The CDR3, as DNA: TGTGCCAGCAGCTTAACTCCAGGGGCAGATACGCAGTATTTT. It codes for CASSLTPGADTQYF.

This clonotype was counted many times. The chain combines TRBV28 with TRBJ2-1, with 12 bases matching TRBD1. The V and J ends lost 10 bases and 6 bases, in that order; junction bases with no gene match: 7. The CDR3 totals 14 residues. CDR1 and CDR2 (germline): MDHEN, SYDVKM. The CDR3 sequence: CAISGQGAGNEQFF. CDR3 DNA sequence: TGTGCCATCTCGGGACAGGGGGCTGGCAATGAGCAGTTCTTC.

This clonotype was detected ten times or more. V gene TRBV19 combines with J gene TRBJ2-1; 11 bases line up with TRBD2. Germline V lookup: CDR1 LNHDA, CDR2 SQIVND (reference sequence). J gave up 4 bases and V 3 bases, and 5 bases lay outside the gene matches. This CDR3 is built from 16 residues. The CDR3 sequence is CASSILAGGQYNEQFF. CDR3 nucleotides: TGTGCCAGTAGTATCCTAGCGGGAGGCCAATACAATGAGCAGTTCTTC.

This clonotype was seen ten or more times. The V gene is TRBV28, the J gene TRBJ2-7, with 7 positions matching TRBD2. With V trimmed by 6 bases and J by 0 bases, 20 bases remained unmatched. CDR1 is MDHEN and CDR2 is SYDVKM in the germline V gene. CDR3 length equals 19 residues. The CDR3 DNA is TGTGCCAGCAGCCCGGGGGAGAGGCGGGGGAGAAGGAGCTCCTACGAGCAGTACTTC. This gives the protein CASSPGERRGRRSSYEQYF.